A selection of T cell receptor beta chains follows, all from one sample in a study of identical twins. TCRdb independently ran MiXCR on the 5' RACE reads; one entry per CDR3 protein. The sample has approximately 280,000 distinct CDR3 sequences; more than 6.5% are singletons. The data also belong to a second study, concerning yellow fever vaccine responses in identical twins.

Specimen: memory (CD45RO+) T cells sorted from blood. The receptors were sampled from a woman in her late teens or twenties in good health. Both conserved end residues are part of each CDR3. A D gene is named only where the DNA matches it firmly. Size is stated for part of the rows, as once, few or many counts, or as a class when the clone is expanded.

j_gene,abundance,d_gene,v_gene,CDR3nt,CDR3aa
TRBJ2-1,NA,NA,TRBV6-1,TGTGCCAGCAGTGGGGACCGACTTATCTCCTACAATGAGCAGTTCTTC,CASSGDRLISYNEQFF
TRBJ2-2,NA,TRBD1,TRBV2,TGTGCCAGCAGTGAAGCGGGACAGGGAGGAACCGGGGAGCTGTTTTTT,CASSEAGQGGTGELFF
TRBJ2-7,many,NA,TRBV25-1,TGTGCCAGCAGTGAATTTTTGGGCTATCCCTCCTACGAGCAGTACTTC,CASSEFLGYPSYEQYF
TRBJ2-1,many,NA,TRBV29-1,TGCAGCGTGGTCGGACAACTCAATGAGCAGTTCTTC,CSVVGQLNEQFF
TRBJ2-2,many,NA,TRBV14,TGTGCCAGCAGCCAAGTAGGGTCCGCCGGGGAGCTGTTTTTT,CASSQVGSAGELFF
TRBJ1-1,many,TRBD1,TRBV10-3,TGTGCCACTGGGCCGGACAGGGATGAAGCTTTCTTT,CATGPDRDEAFF
TRBJ2-1,few,NA,TRBV20-1,TGCAGTGCTCCTCGCTCCTACAATGAGCAGTTCTTC,CSAPRSYNEQFF
TRBJ2-7,many,NA,TRBV7-9,TGTGCCAGCAGCTTATCTGCAGGGTCTTCCTACGAGCAGTACTTC,CASSLSAGSSYEQYF
TRBJ2-7,few,TRBD2,TRBV6-1,TGTGCCAGCAGAGGACTAGCTTCCTACGAGCAGTACTTC,CASRGLASYEQYF
TRBJ2-1,many,TRBD1,TRBV6-1,TGTGCCAGCAGTACAGGACAGGGGAGTATCAATGAGCAGTTCTTC,CASSTGQGSINEQFF
TRBJ1-1,many,NA,TRBV29-1,TGCAGCGTTATCAGGGGTAACACTGAAGCTTTCTTT,CSVIRGNTEAFF
TRBJ2-1,many,TRBD1,TRBV5-1,TGCGCCAGCAGCTTGGGGACAGGAACCTACTACAATGAGCAGTTCTTC,CASSLGTGTYYNEQFF
TRBJ2-1,NA,NA,TRBV6-1,TGTGCCAGCAGCATAACGGATAACAATGAGCAGTTCTTC,CASSITDNNEQFF
TRBJ2-1,NA,NA,TRBV28,TGTGCCAGCAGTTTAGTCCAGGGGCGGCCCGTCGTGCAGTTCTTC,CASSLVQGRPVVQFF
TRBJ2-5,many,NA,TRBV5-1,TGCGCCAGCAGCTTGTCAAGGGTAGGGGAGACCCAGTACTTC,CASSLSRVGETQYF
TRBJ2-1,few,NA,TRBV21-1,TGTGCCAGCAGCAAAGTATCCCTCGGGTCCCGCGCAACCACCCAGCCCTACAATGAGCAGTTCTTC,CASSKVSLGSRATTQPYNEQFF
TRBJ2-1,few,NA,TRBV6-1,TGTGCCAGCAGTGAGGGGACCACCAATGAGCAGTTCTTC,CASSEGTTNEQFF
TRBJ2-3,NA,TRBD2,TRBV12-3/TRBV12-4,TGTGCCAGCAGTTTACAAGCGGGAGGTACAGATACGCAGTATTTT,CASSLQAGGTDTQYF
TRBJ1-1,NA,TRBD1,TRBV5-1,TGCGCCAGCAGCTTGGAGGGACAGGGGTTCGCTGAAGCTTTCTTT,CASSLEGQGFAEAFF
TRBJ2-2,NA,NA,TRBV20-1,TGCAGTGCTTACGGACAGCGAACCGGGGAGCTGTTTTTT,CSAYGQRTGELFF
TRBJ2-3,many,TRBD2,TRBV25-1,TGTGCCAGCAGTGAATTTTCGGGACTAGGTAAATTTACGCAGTATTTT,CASSEFSGLGKFTQYF
TRBJ2-7,NA,NA,TRBV6-1,TGTGCCAGCAGTGATCCGCATCTCGGAAAGTACGAGCAGTACTTC,CASSDPHLGKYEQYF
TRBJ2-1,many,NA,TRBV2,TGTGCCAGCACCCTCCGAGGGCTAGGGGGCAATGAGCAGTTCTTC,CASTLRGLGGNEQFF
TRBJ1-1,many,NA,TRBV5-6,TGTGCCAGCAGCTTGGTTCCGACCGGGAACACTGAAGCTTTCTTT,CASSLVPTGNTEAFF
TRBJ1-5,NA,NA,TRBV12-3/TRBV12-4,TGTGCCAGCAGTTTATATGGGACAATCAATCAGCCCCAGCATTTT,CASSLYGTINQPQHF
TRBJ2-3,few,NA,TRBV29-1,TGCAGCGTGGCCGTGGGGGGGGCCACAGATACGCAGTATTTT,CSVAVGGATDTQYF
TRBJ2-2,few,NA,TRBV3-1,TGTGCCAGCAGCCAAGTCCCGGGACCTGGGGTCGGGGAGCTGTTTTTT,CASSQVPGPGVGELFF
TRBJ1-1,NA,NA,TRBV5-1,TGCGCCAGCAGTGGAATGAACACTGAAGCTTTCTTT,CASSGMNTEAFF
TRBJ2-7,few,NA,TRBV15,TGTGCCACCAGGGACAGCGGTTACGAGCAGTACTTC,CATRDSGYEQYF
TRBJ2-1,many,NA,TRBV5-1,TGCGCCAGCAGCTTCACGACAATGGTCAATGAGCAGTTCTTC,CASSFTTMVNEQFF
TRBJ2-7,NA,TRBD2,TRBV7-6,TGTGCCAGCAGCTTAGGGGGACTAGCGGGAACCTACGAGCAGTACTTC,CASSLGGLAGTYEQYF
TRBJ2-7,few,NA,TRBV4-1,TGCGCCAGCAGCCAAGAACCGGTTGTTGACTCCAGCTCCTACGAGCAGTACTTC,CASSQEPVVDSSSYEQYF
TRBJ2-6,NA,NA,TRBV23-1,TGCGCCAGCAGTCAATCGTACCTACTTCCTTCTGGGGCCAACGTCCTGACTTTC,CASSQSYLLPSGANVLTF